This T cell receptor beta chain was sequenced in a study of shared clonotypes between healthy human individuals. Study-wide results and limits: Having only a few donors restricted how much genetic and exposure-history diversity was captured. Naive subsets typically showed greater estimated richness than memory subsets.

Everyone who donated was a Caucasian adult who lived in Nashville, Tennessee. Replicate PCRs from sorted subsets contained approximately 200 ng DNA, which is tens of thousands of T cell genomes. Profiled with immunoSEQ multiplex PCR; TCRdb holds only in-frame clones, not every one. The sample yields over a million clones, about 74% seen once. Details on this clone: Its antigen remains unknown.

Germline V gene sequence: CDR1 LGHNT, CDR2 FRNRAP. The CDR3 sequence is 14 residues long. With 6 bases removed from V and 2 bases from J, the gap between germline ends came to 11 bases. The TCR originated in a man aged 18 to 29 in good health. The chain has TRBV12-5 and TRBJ2-1; the D is unclear. Sequenced: memory CD4+ T cells sorted from blood. Regarding subset: CD45RA-negative fraction. CDR3 nucleotide sequence: TGTGCTAGTGGGGAAGCAGCTACCTACAATGAGCAGTTCTTC. Translation: CASGEAATYNEQFF.